This passage covers 29 T cell receptor beta chains from one sample sequenced in a study of T cell repertoires in cytomegalovirus infection. TCRdb recomputed calls from the reads with MiXCR, one row per CDR3 protein. The sample holds approximately 290,000 distinct CDR3 sequences; about 26% are singletons and the top ten take over 11%. Sequenced input: PBMCs. The receptor source for this set is a human donor in good health (CMV status not recorded). Some clones in this sample may be carry-over from other donors' samples.

The table lists this clonotype with a few counts. This chain uses TRBV7-9 with TRBJ1-2; possibly TRBD1 for D (5 bases). The germline CDR1 and CDR2 sequences are SEHNR and FQNEAQ (reference sequence). The CDR3 runs 17 residues. Trimming removed 5 bases from V and 2 bases from J, with 21 bases in between. CDR3 bases: TGTGCCAGCAGCGCGGGACGGCGGGCAGGCGAGAACTATGGCTACACCTTC. Amino acids: CASSAGRRAGENYGYTF. The full variable domain, in which reference TRBV7-9 and TRBJ1-2 provide the parts outside the CDR3, is DTGVSQNPRHKITKRGQNVTFRCDPISEHNRLYWYRQTLGQGPEFLTYFQNEAQLEKSRLLSDRFSAERPKGSFSTLEIQRTEQGDSAMYLCASSAGRRAGENYGYTFGSGTRLTVV.

V is TRBV5-1 and J is TRBJ2-3, with D maybe TRBD1 (5 bases). Germline CDR1 is SGHRS and CDR2 is YFSETQ. V dropped 0 bases and J dropped 4 bases, with 9 bases sitting between them. There are 14 residues in the CDR3. CDR3 DNA: TGCGCCAGCAGCTTGGCGAAGGGGTCAGATACGCAGTATTTT. This gives the protein CASSLAKGSDTQYF.

The genes are TRBV4-3 and TRBJ2-1, with 10 bases fitting TRBD2. CDR3 size: 17 residues. CDR1 and CDR2 from the germline V gene are LGHNA and YSLEER. V lost 4 bases to trimming and J lost 4 bases; unmatched junction nucleotides: 10. The CDR3 DNA follows: TGCGCCAGCAGCCCAACGGGGCCAGCGGGAGGGTACAATGAGCAGTTCTTC. Translated, it gives CASSPTGPAGGYNEQFF.

This clonotype came up a few times. This chain joins TRBV19 and TRBJ2-7; D may correspond to TRBD1 or TRBD2 (5 bases each). Germline lookup yields CDR1 LNHDA and CDR2 SQIVND (reference sequence). The CDR3 is made up of 14 amino acids. Trimming stripped 6 bases from V and 0 bases from J, with 12 bases between. The CDR3 nucleotides are TGTGCCAGTAGAGGGACGGTGAGCTCCTACGAGCAGTACTTC. Its protein product is CASRGTVSSYEQYF. The full variable domain, completed using reference TRBV19 and TRBJ2-7, is DGGITQSPKYLFRKEGQNVTLSCEQNLNHDAMYWYRQDPGQGLRLIYYSQIVNDFQKGDIAEGYSVSREKKESFPLTVTSAQKNPTAFYLCASRGTVSSYEQYFGPGTRLTVT.

This clonotype was seen a handful of times. The chain couples TRBV10-3 to TRBJ2-2; the match to TRBD2 covers 8 bases. Germline V gene lookup returns CDR1 ENHRY and CDR2 SYGVKD. Germline trimming cut 6 bases from V and 3 bases from J; bases unmatched to any gene: 9. This CDR3 has 16 residues. The DNA for the CDR3 is TGTGCCATCAGACCCTCGCGGGGGGAGGACACCGGGGAGCTGTTTTTT. This codes for CAIRPSRGEDTGELFF.

This clonotype was seen only a few times. This chain joins TRBV6-2 or TRBV6-3 and TRBJ2-2; no reliable D call. The CDR3 extends over 13 amino acids. Looked up from germline, CDR1 is MNHEY and CDR2 is SVGEGT. Trimming pared 5 bases from V and 5 bases from J, leaving 9 bases between. CDR3 coding DNA: TGTGCCAGCAGTCCCCATGAAACCGGGGAGCTGTTTTTT. It encodes CASSPHETGELFF.

This clonotype was observed a handful of times. This chain uses TRBV29-1 with TRBJ1-1; D is ambiguous. The V end was cut by 6 bases, the J end by 2 bases, with 13 bases between. CDR1 and CDR2 (germline): SQVTM, ANQGSEA. The CDR3 contains 13 residues. DNA for the CDR3: TGCAGCGTCCCGGGGATGAGCAACACTGAAGCTTTCTTT. Translated: CSVPGMSNTEAFF.

This clonotype was seen more than once but under ten times. The chain is built from TRBV5-1 and TRBJ2-3; a possible D gene is TRBD2 (5 bases). Germline V lookup: CDR1 SGHRS, CDR2 YFSETQ. The CDR3 loop spans 16 amino acids. Trimming took off 3 bases at V and 0 bases at J, with 14 bases between the two ends. The CDR3 protein is CASSWSRWTSTDTQYF. The CDR3 coding sequence is TGCGCCAGCAGCTGGTCACGATGGACTAGCACAGATACGCAGTATTTT.

This clonotype was seen repeatedly, ten times or more. The chain combines TRBV7-2 with TRBJ2-5, with D possibly matching TRBD2 (6 bases). The germline V gene encodes CDR1 SGHTA and CDR2 FQGNSA. The V and J ends lost 5 bases and 5 bases respectively, with 12 bases between them. CDR3 length equals 13 residues. CDR3 DNA sequence: TGTGCCAGCAGCCCAACTAGCTGGGAGACCCAGTACTTC. Its translation is CASSPTSWETQYF. Filled out from reference TRBV7-2 and TRBJ2-5, the complete variable domain reads GAGVSQSPSNKVTEKGKDVELRCDPISGHTALYWYRQSLGQGLEFLIYFQGNSAPDKSGLPSDRFSAERTGGSVSTLTIQRTQQEDSAVYLCASSPTSWETQYFGPGTRLLVL.

The J gene is TRBJ2-7, the V gene TRBV6-1, with 10 bases aligning to TRBD2. V dropped 6 bases and J dropped 3; count of bases not matched to a gene: 11. Germline V gene sequence: CDR1 MNHNS, CDR2 SASEGT. The CDR3 spans 16 residues. DNA of the CDR3: TGTGCCAGCAGCCGATCGACTAGCGGGCATCTCTACGAGCAGTACTTC. It codes for CASSRSTSGHLYEQYF.

The chain employs TRBV4-1 and TRBJ2-1; 8 bases are shared with TRBD1. CDR1 is MGHRA, CDR2 YSYEKL, per germline. The CDR3 loop spans 16 amino acids. The V segment lost 2 bases and the J segment 3 bases; nucleotides outside the gene matches: 6. The CDR3: CASSQPDRALYNEQFF. CDR3 nucleotides: TGCGCCAGCAGCCAACCGGACAGGGCCCTCTACAATGAGCAGTTCTTC.

The chain combines TRBV28 with TRBJ2-1; 8 bases are a match to TRBD2. V lost 8 bases, J lost 2 bases, and 5 bases stayed unmatched. The length of the CDR3 is 14 residues. Germline V gene data show CDR1 as MDHEN and CDR2 as SYDVKM. CDR3 sequence reads: CASAGGGAYNEQFF. In nucleotides, the CDR3 is TGTGCCAGCGCCGGGGGGGGCGCCTACAATGAGCAGTTCTTC. The full variable domain, in which reference TRBV28 and TRBJ2-1 provide the parts outside the CDR3, is DVKVTQSSRYLVKRTGEKVFLECVQDMDHENMFWYRQDPGLGLRLIYFSYDVKMKEKGDIPEGYSVSREKKERFSLILESASTNQTSMYLCASAGGGAYNEQFFGPGTRLTVL.

The count of this clonotype is one. The genes are TRBV28 and TRBJ2-5, with 10 bases matching TRBD2. Germline V lookup: CDR1 MDHEN, CDR2 SYDVKM. This CDR3 has 19 residues. The V segment lost 1 base and the J segment 2 bases; nucleotides outside the gene matches: 13. The CDR3 region has the DNA TGTGCCAGCAGTTTATTTTCCCGCCGACTAGCGGGCAATCAAGAGACCCAGTACTTC. Translation: CASSLFSRRLAGNQETQYF.

The chain is built from TRBV7-6 and TRBJ2-1, with a possible D match to TRBD2 (6 bases). This CDR3 has 16 amino acids. Trimming shortened V by 5 bases and J by 0 bases, and 14 bases separated the two germline ends. Per germline, CDR1 SGHVS and CDR2 FNYEAQ. The CDR3 DNA reads as TGTGCCAGCAGCGCGGGACCTACCACCTCCTACAATGAGCAGTTCTTC. The encoded protein is CASSAGPTTSYNEQFF.

Ten or more counts support this clonotype. The rearrangement uses TRBV7-2 and TRBJ2-7; 9 positions agree with TRBD1. The V gene end was trimmed by 3 bases and the J gene end by 2 bases; junction bases not matched to a gene: 2. Germline assignment: CDR1 SGHTA and CDR2 FQGNSA. The CDR3 runs to 14 residues. CDR3 amino acids: CASSLGTGTYEQYF. Here the CDR3 DNA reads TGTGCCAGCAGCTTGGGGACAGGGACCTACGAGCAGTACTTC.

The chain is built from TRBV19 and TRBJ2-1; 8 bases align to TRBD1. Germline V gives CDR1 LNHDA, CDR2 SQIVND (reference sequence). The junction had 6 bases not matched to a gene; V was cut back by 5 bases and J by 6 bases. The CDR3 is 14 amino acids. CDR3 amino acids: CASSHRTGSNEQFF. The CDR3 DNA reads TGTGCCAGTAGTCATCGGACAGGGAGCAATGAGCAGTTCTTC.

V and J are TRBV11-2 and TRBJ2-2; the D is unclear. CDR1 is SGHAT, CDR2 FQNNGV, per germline. This CDR3 is built from 14 residues. V gave up 1 base and J gave up 5 bases, with 8 bases separating them. CDR3 amino acids: CASSLGGETGELFF. The CDR3 DNA is TGTGCCAGCAGCTTAGGTGGAGAAACCGGGGAGCTGTTTTTT.

In this sample, this clonotype turned up once. This chain uses TRBV20-1 with TRBJ2-3, with 8 bases aligning to TRBD2. Germline loops: CDR1 DFQATT, CDR2 SNEGSKA (reference sequence). CDR3 length: 13 amino acids. With 8 bases clipped from V and 3 bases from J, the junction kept 7 bases outside the gene matches. Here the CDR3 reads CSTKLAGTDTQYF. In DNA, the CDR3 is TGCAGTACTAAGTTAGCGGGAACAGATACGCAGTATTTT.

V usage is TRBV2 and J usage is TRBJ2-7; 8 nucleotides line up with TRBD1. The germline CDR1 and CDR2 sequences are SNHLY and FYNNEI. The CDR3 covers 14 residues. V shed 4 bases and J 6 bases; nucleotides not matched to a gene: 8. DNA for the CDR3: TGTGCCAGCAGTGCCCAGGGGGCGCTTGGCGAGCAGTACTTC. It translates to CASSAQGALGEQYF.

The CDR3 protein is CSARYLQGRSENIQYF. The CDR3 DNA reads TGCAGTGCTAGGTACCTACAGGGGAGGTCGGAAAACATTCAGTACTTC. The chain carries TRBV20-1 and TRBJ2-4, with a weak D call TRBD1 (7 bases). The V gene lost 3 bases and the J gene lost 5 bases, with 20 bases spanning the gap. From germline, CDR1 is DFQATT and CDR2 SNEGSKA (reference sequence). The CDR3 spans 16 residues.

This clonotype was observed many times. This chain joins TRBV4-2 and TRBJ2-1; D ambiguous. This CDR3 has 15 residues. Trimming removed 0 bases at V and 2 bases at J, with 8 bases between. Germline V CDR1 and CDR2: LGHNA, YNFKEQ. As DNA, the CDR3 is TGTGCCAGCAGCCAAGATCATCTAGCCTACAATGAGCAGTTCTTC. Its translation: CASSQDHLAYNEQFF.

The CDR3 loop is CASSPPGQGCPFHSNEQFF. The CDR3 region has the DNA TGCGCCAGCAGTCCGCCGGGACAGGGGTGTCCATTCCATTCCAATGAGCAGTTCTTC. The rearrangement uses TRBV23-1 and TRBJ2-1, with 10 bases matching TRBD1. TRBV23-1 is designated an ORF whose function remains uncertain. Trimming removed 4 bases from V and 6 bases from J; junction bases left unmatched: 18. The length of the CDR3 is 19 residues.

V and J are TRBV7-2 and TRBJ1-6, with D possibly TRBD1 on 5 matching bases. V lost 6 bases and J lost 9, with 21 bases in between. Germline V lookup: CDR1 SGHTA, CDR2 FQGNSA. This CDR3 has 16 residues. The CDR3 here is CASRSRTGVFSSPLHF. In DNA form, the CDR3 reads TGTGCCAGCAGGTCGAGGACGGGGGTGTTTTCTTCACCCCTCCACTTT.

This clonotype occurred many times. This chain joins TRBV12-3 or TRBV12-4 and TRBJ2-3; TRBD2 matches 15 bases. V shed 6 bases, J shed 3 bases, and the junction held 4 bases outside the gene matches. This CDR3 has 16 residues. Here the CDR3 reads CASSQGLAGGTDTQYF. As DNA, the CDR3 is TGTGCCAGCAGCCAGGGACTAGCGGGGGGAACAGATACGCAGTATTTT.

The rearrangement uses TRBV7-3 and TRBJ2-2; D not resolved. This CDR3 region has 13 residues. Germline V gene lookup returns CDR1 SGHTA and CDR2 FQGTGA. The germline V and J ends were trimmed by 2 bases and 7 bases, with 8 bases remaining between them. CDR3 bases: TGTGCCAGCAGCTTATCCCAGGTCGGGGAGCTGTTTTTT. This sequence encodes CASSLSQVGELFF.

Notes on this clonotype: At one boundary the junction diverges from the germline segment, which might be a read error. V is TRBV12-3 or TRBV12-4 and J is TRBJ1-5; the match to TRBD1 covers 7 bases. The CDR3 length is 19 residues. CDR3 bases: TGTGCCAGCAGTCTACCGATTTCGACAGGGCAATATGGCAATCAGCCCAAGCATTTT. Protein product: CASSLPISTGQYGNQPKHF.

This clonotype was seen only a few times. The V and J genes are TRBV19 and TRBJ1-5, with D possibly being TRBD1 (6 bases). The CDR3 covers 15 residues. V lost 4 bases, J lost 6 bases, and 16 bases lay in between. CDR1 and CDR2 (germline): LNHDA, SQIVND (reference sequence). The CDR3 loop reads CASSSQGSGAQPQHF. In nucleotides, the CDR3 is TGTGCCAGTAGTAGCCAGGGTTCGGGGGCTCAGCCCCAGCATTTT.

CDR3 sequence: CASSLTDQTGIGYTF. CDR3 nucleotide sequence: TGTGCCAGCAGCTTAACTGATCAAACAGGGATTGGCTACACCTTC. The V gene is TRBV11-1, the J gene TRBJ1-2; D might be TRBD1 (6 bases). Germline CDR1 reads SGHAT; CDR2 reads FQDESV (reference sequence). Trimming left V 2 bases short and J 7 bases short, with 17 bases between. The CDR3 runs to 15 residues.

The chain carries TRBV15 and TRBJ2-7; D is uncertain. Germline values: CDR1 LNHNV, CDR2 YYDKDF (reference sequence). CDR3 length equals 15 residues. V lost 2 bases and J 2 bases, leaving 13 bases between the germline ends. CDR3 bases: TGTGCCACCAGCAGAAACCCCGAACAGCCCTACGAGCAGTACTTC. Translating it yields CATSRNPEQPYEQYF.